This T cell receptor beta chain was captured in a study of spatial heterogeneity in lung cancer. Time point indicated: sample taken at primary tumor resection. Frozen PBMC, nontumor lung or tumor provided whole RNA, which was sequenced unsorted. The ends were cut back, 0 bases at V and 2 bases at J, with 15 bases in the middle. The CDR3 runs to 17 residues. The germline V gene encodes CDR1 SGHDT and CDR2 YYEEEE. TCRdb fed the 5' RACE reads into MiXCR, producing one record per CDR3 protein. Found here are 75,000 to 85,000 distinct CDR3 sequences, about 20% of them singletons; the top ten hold 5% to 8%.

The receptor was derived from a male donor with early-stage non-small cell lung cancer. Sample: PBMCs, taken at surgery. The chain is built from TRBV5-6 and TRBJ2-4, with D perhaps matching TRBD2 (5 bases). The CDR3, as DNA: TGTGCCAGCAGCTTGGGAGGCGGGCTGCAGTCCAAAAACATTCAGTACTTC. Protein sequence: CASSLGGGLQSKNIQYF.